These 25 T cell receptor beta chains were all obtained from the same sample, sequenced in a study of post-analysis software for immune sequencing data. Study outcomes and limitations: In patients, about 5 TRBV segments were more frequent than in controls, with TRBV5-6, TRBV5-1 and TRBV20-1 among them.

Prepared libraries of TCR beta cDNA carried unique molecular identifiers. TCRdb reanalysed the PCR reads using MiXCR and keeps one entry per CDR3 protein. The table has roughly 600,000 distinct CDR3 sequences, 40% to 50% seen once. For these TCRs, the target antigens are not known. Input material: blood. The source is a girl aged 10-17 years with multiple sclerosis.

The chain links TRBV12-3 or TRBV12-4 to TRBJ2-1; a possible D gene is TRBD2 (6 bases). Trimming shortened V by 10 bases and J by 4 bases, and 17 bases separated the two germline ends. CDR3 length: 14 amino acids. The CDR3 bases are TGTGCCACGGGGGTTACCCAGGGTTACAATGAGCAGTTCTTC. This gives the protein CATGVTQGYNEQFF.

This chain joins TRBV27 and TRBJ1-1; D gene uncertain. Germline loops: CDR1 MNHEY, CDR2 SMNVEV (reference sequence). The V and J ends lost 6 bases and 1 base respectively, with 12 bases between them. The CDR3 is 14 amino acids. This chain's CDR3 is CASRFPGSNTEAFF. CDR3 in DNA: TGTGCCAGCAGATTCCCGGGCTCGAACACTGAAGCTTTCTTT.

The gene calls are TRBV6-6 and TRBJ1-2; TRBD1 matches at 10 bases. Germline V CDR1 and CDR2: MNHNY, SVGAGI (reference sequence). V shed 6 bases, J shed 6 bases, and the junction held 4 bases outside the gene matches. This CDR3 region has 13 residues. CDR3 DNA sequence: TGTGCCAGCAGCTCGACAGGGGGCAATGGCTACACCTTC. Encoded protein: CASSSTGGNGYTF.

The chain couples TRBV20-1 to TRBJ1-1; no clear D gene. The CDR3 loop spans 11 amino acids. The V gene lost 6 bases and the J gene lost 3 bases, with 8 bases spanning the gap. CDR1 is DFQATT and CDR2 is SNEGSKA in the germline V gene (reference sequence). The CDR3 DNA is TGCAGTGCGGAGGGTCACACTGAAGCTTTCTTT. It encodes CSAEGHTEAFF.

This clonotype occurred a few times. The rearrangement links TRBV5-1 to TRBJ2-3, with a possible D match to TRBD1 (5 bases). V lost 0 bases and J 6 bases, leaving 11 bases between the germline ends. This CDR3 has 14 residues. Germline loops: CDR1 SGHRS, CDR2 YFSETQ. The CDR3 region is CASSLAGSQDTQYF. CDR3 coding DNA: TGCGCCAGCAGCTTGGCAGGGTCGCAGGATACGCAGTATTTT.

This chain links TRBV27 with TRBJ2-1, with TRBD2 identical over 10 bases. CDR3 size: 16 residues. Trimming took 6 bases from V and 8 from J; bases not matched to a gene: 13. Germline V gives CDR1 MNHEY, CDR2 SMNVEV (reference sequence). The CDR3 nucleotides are TGTGCCAGCAGCTCACAATTGGTGCTAGCGGGAGATGAGCAGTTCTTC. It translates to CASSSQLVLAGDEQFF.

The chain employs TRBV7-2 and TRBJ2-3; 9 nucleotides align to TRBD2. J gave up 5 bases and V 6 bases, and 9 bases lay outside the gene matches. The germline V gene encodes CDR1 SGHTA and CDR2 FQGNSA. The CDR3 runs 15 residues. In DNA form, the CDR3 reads TGTGCCAGCAGGATGAGCGGGGGGCCTCAAGATACGCAGTATTTT. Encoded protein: CASRMSGGPQDTQYF.

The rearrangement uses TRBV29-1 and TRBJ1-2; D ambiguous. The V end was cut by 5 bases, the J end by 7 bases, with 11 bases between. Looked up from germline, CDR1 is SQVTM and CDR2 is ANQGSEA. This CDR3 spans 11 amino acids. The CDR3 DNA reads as TGCAGCGTTTGGCTTGAGGGTGGCTACACCTTC. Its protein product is CSVWLEGGYTF.

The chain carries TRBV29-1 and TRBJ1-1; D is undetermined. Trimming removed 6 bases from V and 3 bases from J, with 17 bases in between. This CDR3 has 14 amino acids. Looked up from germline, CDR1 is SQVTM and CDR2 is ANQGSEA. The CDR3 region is CSVSGLKRDTEAFF. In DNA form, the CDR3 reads TGCAGCGTCTCCGGACTCAAGAGGGACACTGAAGCTTTCTTT.

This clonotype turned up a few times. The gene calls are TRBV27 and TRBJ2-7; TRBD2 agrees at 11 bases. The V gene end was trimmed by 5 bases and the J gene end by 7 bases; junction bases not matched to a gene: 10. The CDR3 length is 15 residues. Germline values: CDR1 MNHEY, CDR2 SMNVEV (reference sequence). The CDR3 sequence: CASSPGTSGGKEQYF. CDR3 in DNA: TGTGCCAGCAGTCCCGGGACTAGCGGTGGTAAGGAGCAGTACTTC.

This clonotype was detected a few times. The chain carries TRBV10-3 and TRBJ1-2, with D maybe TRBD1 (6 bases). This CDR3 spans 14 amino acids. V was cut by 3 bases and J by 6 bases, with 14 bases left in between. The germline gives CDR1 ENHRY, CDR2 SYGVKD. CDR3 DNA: TGTGCCATCAGTGATGGCAGGGGCAAAGATGGCTACACCTTC. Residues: CAISDGRGKDGYTF.

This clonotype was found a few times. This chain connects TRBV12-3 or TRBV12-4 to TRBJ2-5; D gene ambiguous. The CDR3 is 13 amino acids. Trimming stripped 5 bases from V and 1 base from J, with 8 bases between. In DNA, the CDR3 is TGTGCCAGCAGTCGTCGGGCCCAAGAGACCCAGTACTTC. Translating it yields CASSRRAQETQYF.

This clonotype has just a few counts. CDR3 in DNA: TGCAGCGTCAGACAGGGGGAAGGGACTGAAGCTTTCTTT. Residues: CSVRQGEGTEAFF. V usage is TRBV29-1 and J usage is TRBJ1-1, with 9 nucleotides matching TRBD1. This CDR3 region has 13 residues. With 6 bases clipped from V and 5 bases from J, the junction kept 7 bases outside the gene matches. Germline V gene sequence: CDR1 SQVTM, CDR2 ANQGSEA.

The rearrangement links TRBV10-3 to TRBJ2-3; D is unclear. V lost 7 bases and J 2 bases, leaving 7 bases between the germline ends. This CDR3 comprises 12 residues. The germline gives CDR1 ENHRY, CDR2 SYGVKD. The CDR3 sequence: CAIKSSTDTQYF. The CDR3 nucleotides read TGTGCCATCAAGAGCTCCACAGATACGCAGTATTTT.

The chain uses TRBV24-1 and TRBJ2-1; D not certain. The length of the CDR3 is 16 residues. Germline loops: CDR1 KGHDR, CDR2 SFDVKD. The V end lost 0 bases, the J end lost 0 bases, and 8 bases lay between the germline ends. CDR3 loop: CATSDLSRSSYNEQFF. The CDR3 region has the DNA TGTGCCACCAGTGATTTGTCCCGCAGCTCCTACAATGAGCAGTTCTTC.

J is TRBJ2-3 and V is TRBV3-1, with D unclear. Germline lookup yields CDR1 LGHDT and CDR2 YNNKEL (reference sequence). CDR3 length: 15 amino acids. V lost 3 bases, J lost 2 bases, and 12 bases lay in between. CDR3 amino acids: CASSQASIVTDTQYF. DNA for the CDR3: TGTGCCAGCAGCCAGGCGTCGATAGTCACAGATACGCAGTATTTT.

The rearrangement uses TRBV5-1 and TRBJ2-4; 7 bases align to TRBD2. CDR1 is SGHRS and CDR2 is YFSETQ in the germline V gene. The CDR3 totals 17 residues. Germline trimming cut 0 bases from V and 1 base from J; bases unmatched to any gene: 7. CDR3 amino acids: CASSLDGGSFAKNIQYF. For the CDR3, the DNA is TGCGCCAGCAGCTTGGACGGGGGGAGCTTTGCCAAAAACATTCAGTACTTC.

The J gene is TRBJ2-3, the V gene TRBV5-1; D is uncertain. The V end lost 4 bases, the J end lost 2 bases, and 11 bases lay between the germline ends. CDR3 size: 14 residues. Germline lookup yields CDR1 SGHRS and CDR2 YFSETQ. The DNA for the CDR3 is TGCGCCAGCAGCCGCGCAGGTCACACAGATACGCAGTATTTT. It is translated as CASSRAGHTDTQYF.

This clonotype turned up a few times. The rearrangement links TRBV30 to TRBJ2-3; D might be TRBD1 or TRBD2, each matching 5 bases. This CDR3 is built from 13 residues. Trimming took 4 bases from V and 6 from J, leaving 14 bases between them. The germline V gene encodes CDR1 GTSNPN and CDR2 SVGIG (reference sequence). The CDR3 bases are TGTGCCTGGAACAATAAGGGGACCGATACGCAGTATTTT. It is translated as CAWNNKGTDTQYF.

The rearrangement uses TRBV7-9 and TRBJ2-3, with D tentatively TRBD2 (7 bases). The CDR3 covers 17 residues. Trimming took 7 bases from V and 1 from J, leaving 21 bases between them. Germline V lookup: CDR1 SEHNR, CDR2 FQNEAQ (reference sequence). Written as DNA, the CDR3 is TGTGCCAGCAATGTCCGGGCAGGAGGGGGGGGCACAGATACGCAGTATTTT. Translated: CASNVRAGGGGTDTQYF.

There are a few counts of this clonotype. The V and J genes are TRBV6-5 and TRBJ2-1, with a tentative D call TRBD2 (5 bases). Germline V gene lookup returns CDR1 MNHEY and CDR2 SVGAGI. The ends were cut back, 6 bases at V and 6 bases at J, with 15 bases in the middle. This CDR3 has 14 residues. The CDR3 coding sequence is TGTGCCAGCAGCCGTTCCGTCCGGGGCAATGAGCAGTTCTTC. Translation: CASSRSVRGNEQFF.

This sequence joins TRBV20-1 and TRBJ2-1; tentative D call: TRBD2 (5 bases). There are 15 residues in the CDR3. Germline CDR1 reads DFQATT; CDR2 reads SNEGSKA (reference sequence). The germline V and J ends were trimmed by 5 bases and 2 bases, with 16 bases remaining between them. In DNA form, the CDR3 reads TGCAGTGCTCGACAAACCGGAGGCCCCTACAATGAGCAGTTCTTC. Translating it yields CSARQTGGPYNEQFF.

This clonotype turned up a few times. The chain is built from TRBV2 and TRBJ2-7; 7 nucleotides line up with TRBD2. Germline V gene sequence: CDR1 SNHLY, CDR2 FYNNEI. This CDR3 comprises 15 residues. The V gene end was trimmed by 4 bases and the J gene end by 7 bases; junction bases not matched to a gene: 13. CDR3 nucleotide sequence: TGTGCCAGCAGTGTATCGCGGGCGGGAGTAAAAGAGCAGTACTTC. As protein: CASSVSRAGVKEQYF. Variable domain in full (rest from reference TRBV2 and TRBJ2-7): EPEVTQTPSHQVTQMGQEVILRCVPISNHLYFYWYRQILGQKVEFLVSFYNNEISEKSEIFDDQFSVERPDGSNFTLKIRSTKLEDSAMYFCASSVSRAGVKEQYFGPGTRLTVT.

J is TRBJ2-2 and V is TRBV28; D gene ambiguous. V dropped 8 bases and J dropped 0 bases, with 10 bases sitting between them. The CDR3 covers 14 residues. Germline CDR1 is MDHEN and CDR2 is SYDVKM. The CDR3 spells CASRAQPNTGELFF. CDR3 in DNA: TGTGCCAGCCGAGCGCAGCCGAACACCGGGGAGCTGTTTTTT.

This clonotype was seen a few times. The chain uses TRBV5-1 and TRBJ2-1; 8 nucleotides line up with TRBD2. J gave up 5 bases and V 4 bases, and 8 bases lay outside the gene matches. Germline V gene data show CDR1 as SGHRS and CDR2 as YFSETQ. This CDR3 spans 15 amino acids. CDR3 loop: CASSPPSGGDNEQFF. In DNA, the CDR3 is TGCGCCAGCAGCCCCCCGAGCGGGGGAGACAATGAGCAGTTCTTC.